The 18 T cell receptor beta chains below come from one sample, sequenced in a study of identifying expanded T cells in peripheral blood. TCRdb keeps only in-frame clones here, not all; method: immunoSEQ multiplex PCR. The sample lists about 86,000 clones; around 83% were seen once. Source material: blood. These receptors all come from a person aged 18-70 years in good health.

This chain connects TRBV15 to TRBJ1-2; D is perhaps TRBD1 (6 bases). The V end was cut by 2 bases, the J end by 1 base, with 20 bases between. The CDR3 contains 18 residues. CDR1 LNHNV and CDR2 YYDKDF come from the germline V gene (reference sequence). The CDR3 is CATSRPRDGGGYNYGYTF. CDR3 bases: TGTGCCACCAGCAGACCCCGGGACGGAGGGGGATATAACTATGGCTACACCTTC.

This clone was counted once. This chain links TRBV7-7 with TRBJ1-5; D unresolved. The germline CDR1 and CDR2 sequences are SSHAT and FNYEAQ (reference sequence). This CDR3 region has 13 residues. Trimming cost V 8 bases and J 8 bases, with 16 bases left between them. The CDR3 is CASSRGFGEPQHF. The DNA for the CDR3 is TGTGCCAGCTCCCGGGGATTCGGGGAGCCCCAGCATTTT.

This chain joins TRBV15 and TRBJ2-1; D perhaps matches TRBD2 (7 bases). Trimming took 6 bases from V and 5 from J, leaving 17 bases between them. CDR1 is LNHNV, CDR2 YYDKDF, per germline (reference sequence). The CDR3 runs to 15 residues. As DNA, the CDR3 is TGTGCCACCAGGGAGGCGGGGGCTCTTAACAATGAGCAGTTCTTC. Its protein is CATREAGALNNEQFF.

V usage is TRBV5-5 and J usage is TRBJ1-1; the D gene is possibly TRBD1 (6 bases). This CDR3 comprises 15 residues. The V end was cut by 4 bases, the J end by 3 bases, with 16 bases between. Looked up from germline, CDR1 is SGHKS and CDR2 is YYEKEE (reference sequence). CDR3 sequence: CASSVFDRPYTEAFF. The CDR3 DNA is TGTGCCAGCAGCGTATTTGACAGGCCTTACACTGAAGCTTTCTTT. Looking up the rest from reference TRBV5-5 and TRBJ1-1 gives the full variable domain: DAGVTQSPTHLIKTRGQQVTLRCSPISGHKSVSWYQQVLGQGPQFIFQYYEKEERGRGNFPDRFSARQFPNYSSELNVNALLLGDSALYLCASSVFDRPYTEAFFGQGTRLTVV.

The chain couples TRBV5-5 to TRBJ1-1, with no clear D. From germline, CDR1 is SGHKS and CDR2 YYEKEE (reference sequence). The CDR3 totals 12 residues. Trimming pared 0 bases from V and 7 bases from J, leaving 7 bases between. The CDR3 nucleotides are TGTGCCAGCAGCTTGGAGAACGGTGAAGCTTTCTTT. It specifies CASSLENGEAFF.

In regard to this clone: Distinct nucleotide sequences in the sample also encode this CDR3. CDR3 loop: CASSLGQGATGELFF. For the CDR3, the DNA is TGTGCCAGCAGCTTGGGACAGGGGGCGACCGGGGAGCTGTTTTTT. The chain couples TRBV11-3 to TRBJ2-2, with TRBD1 identical over 12 bases. Germline CDR1 is SGHNT and CDR2 is YENEEA. The CDR3 is 15 amino acids. V lost 3 bases, J lost 5 bases, and 1 base stayed unmatched.

This clone was seen once. The chain carries TRBV30 and TRBJ1-1; D is possibly TRBD1 (6 bases). The CDR3 runs 17 residues. Trimming shortened V by 3 bases and J by 0 bases, and 20 bases separated the two germline ends. Looked up from germline, CDR1 is GTSNPN and CDR2 is SVGIG (reference sequence). As DNA, the CDR3 is TGTGCCTGGAGAGGGGGGAAATGGGGTACCTTGAACACTGAAGCTTTCTTT. It translates to CAWRGGKWGTLNTEAFF.

The CDR3 loop is CAWSTQLGQTPSTDTQYF. CDR3 DNA: TGTGCCTGGAGTACGCAATTAGGACAGACTCCTAGCACAGATACGCAGTATTTT. V and J are TRBV30 and TRBJ2-3, with D possibly TRBD1 on 6 matching bases. This CDR3 is 18 amino acids long. Germline values: CDR1 GTSNPN, CDR2 SVGIG (reference sequence). Trimming stripped 2 bases from V and 0 bases from J, with 21 bases between.

This chain uses TRBV4-3 with TRBJ1-1; TRBD1 matches 8 bases. Trimming removed 0 bases from V and 3 bases from J; junction bases left unmatched: 9. Germline V gene lookup returns CDR1 LGHNA and CDR2 YSLEER. CDR3 length: 17 residues. CDR3 loop: CASSQEMGQDLYTEAFF. CDR3 DNA sequence: TGCGCCAGCAGCCAAGAGATGGGACAGGACCTTTACACTGAAGCTTTCTTT.

Details on this clone: The sample holds other DNA sequences that translate to the same CDR3. The gene calls are TRBV27 and TRBJ2-7; the match to TRBD1 covers 11 bases. This CDR3 comprises 15 residues. Germline V CDR1 and CDR2: MNHEY, SMNVEV (reference sequence). V gave up 6 bases and J gave up 1 base; unmatched junction bases: 5. The CDR3 sequence is CASRGTGGGSYEQYF. In DNA, the CDR3 is TGTGCCAGCAGGGGGACAGGGGGTGGATCCTACGAGCAGTACTTC.

J is TRBJ1-1 and V is TRBV10-3, with TRBD1 matching over 8 bases. Per germline, CDR1 ENHRY and CDR2 SYGVKD. Trimming at V came to 6 bases and at J to 3 bases, leaving 3 bases not matched to a gene. The CDR3 runs 13 residues. CDR3 in amino acids: CAIRDRVDTEAFF. The CDR3 coding sequence is TGTGCCATCAGGGACAGGGTTGACACTGAAGCTTTCTTT.

The rearrangement uses TRBV11-3 and TRBJ2-3, with D perhaps given as TRBD1 or TRBD2 (6 bases each). The V gene's germline CDR1 is SGHNT and CDR2 YENEEA. The CDR3 has 15 amino acids. V dropped 3 bases and J dropped 2 bases, with 12 bases sitting between them. The CDR3: CASSLTGLNTDTQYF. For the CDR3, the DNA is TGTGCCAGCAGCTTGACAGGACTAAACACAGATACGCAGTATTTT.

The CDR3 region has the DNA TGTGCCAGCAGTTTGACAGGGGGAACCGGGGAGCTGTTTTTT. Residues: CASSLTGGTGELFF. This chain uses TRBV2 with TRBJ2-2, with 9 bases identical to TRBD1. Germline V gene sequence: CDR1 SNHLY, CDR2 FYNNEI. Trimming took 5 bases from V and 5 from J; bases not matched to a gene: 3. The CDR3 consists of 14 residues. The full variable domain, with the rest looked up from reference TRBV2 and TRBJ2-2, is EPEVTQTPSHQVTQMGQEVILRCVPISNHLYFYWYRQILGQKVEFLVSFYNNEISEKSEIFDDQFSVERPDGSNFTLKIRSTKLEDSAMYFCASSLTGGTGELFFGEGSRLTVL.

This rearrangement joins TRBV10-2 to TRBJ2-7; 8 bases agree with TRBD2. This CDR3 contains 18 residues. The germline gives CDR1 WSHSY, CDR2 SAAADI. With V trimmed by 5 bases and J by 3 bases, 18 bases remained unmatched. DNA for the CDR3: TGCGCCAGCAGTCGAACCAACGCCGGGACTAGGTCTTTCTACGAGCAGTACTTC. This gives the protein CASSRTNAGTRSFYEQYF.

The V call is TRBV19, the J call TRBJ1-1; D not certain. Trimming took 7 bases from V and 7 from J, leaving 13 bases between them. Germline loops: CDR1 LNHDA, CDR2 SQIVND (reference sequence). This CDR3 has 12 amino acids. The CDR3 bases are TGTGCCAGTACTTACGGGTTGGGTGAAGCTTTCTTT. Amino acid sequence: CASTYGLGEAFF.

The rearrangement uses TRBV27 and TRBJ1-4; a weak D match, TRBD1 (5 bases). Trimming stripped 1 base from V and 7 bases from J, with 13 bases between. The CDR3 spans 15 residues. The germline V gene encodes CDR1 MNHEY and CDR2 SMNVEV (reference sequence). CDR3 bases: TGTGCCAGCAGTTTATACACCGGCCAGGGTGAAAAACTGTTTTTT. It codes for CASSLYTGQGEKLFF. The entire variable domain, with the rest obtained from reference TRBV27 and TRBJ1-4, is as follows: EAQVTQNPRYLITVTGKKLTVTCSQNMNHEYMSWYRQDPGLGLRQIYYSMNVEVTDKGDVPEGYKVSRKEKRNFPLILESPSPNQTSLYFCASSLYTGQGEKLFFGSGTQLSVL.

V and J are TRBV6-5 and TRBJ1-1, with a weak D call TRBD1 (6 bases). The CDR3 contains 11 residues. V was trimmed by 8 bases and J by 10 bases, leaving 14 bases between them. Germline assignment: CDR1 MNHEY and CDR2 SVGAGI. The CDR3 nucleotides read TGTGCCAGCTCCCAGGGGCAAAGAGCTTTCTTT. It codes for CASSQGQRAFF.

The CDR3 DNA reads TGTGCCAGCAGCTGGTCGGTGAGCACAGATACGCAGTATTTT. Its protein product is CASSWSVSTDTQYF. The genes are TRBV7-9 and TRBJ2-3, with D uncertain. Germline V lookup: CDR1 SEHNR, CDR2 FQNEAQ (reference sequence). This CDR3 has 14 residues. The V end was cut by 4 bases, the J end by 0 bases, with 8 bases between.